These 10 T cell receptor beta chains came from one sample sequenced in a study of blood T cells in healthy people across ages. A second PCR, run for roughly 7 to 12 cycles, used a sample-barcoded 5' primer plus a J-beta primer mix. TCRdb processed the 5' RACE reads anew with MiXCR; each CDR3 protein has one entry. Here the sample spans about 670,000 distinct CDR3 sequences, over 40% being singletons. The sequenced sample was blood. Receptors originate from an elderly woman in good health.

This clonotype has just a few counts. The chain combines TRBV20-1 with TRBJ1-1, with D maybe TRBD1 (5 bases). The CDR3 sequence is 13 residues long. Germline assignment: CDR1 DFQATT and CDR2 SNEGSKA (reference sequence). Trimming left V 5 bases short and J 3 bases short, with 13 bases between. In nucleotides, the CDR3 is TGCAGTGCTGGGGGGTGGGGGGACACTGAAGCTTTCTTT. Translated, it gives CSAGGWGDTEAFF.

The CDR3 DNA sequence: TGCAGTGCTAGAGACACGACTAGCGGGAGGTCAGATACGCAGTATTTT. Translated, it gives CSARDTTSGRSDTQYF. The V call is TRBV20-1, the J call TRBJ2-3, with 13 bases fitting TRBD2. CDR1 and CDR2 (germline): DFQATT, SNEGSKA (reference sequence). The V and J ends lost 0 bases and 4 bases, in that order; junction bases with no gene match: 4. This CDR3 region has 16 residues.

J is TRBJ1-4 and V is TRBV2; 9 nucleotides agree with TRBD1. V was pared by 8 bases and J by 8 bases, with 6 bases of the junction left unmatched. CDR3 length: 13 amino acids. Germline V CDR1 and CDR2: SNHLY, FYNNEI. CDR3 protein: CASLRDREEKLFF. CDR3 coding DNA: TGTGCCAGCCTCCGGGACAGGGAAGAAAAACTGTTTTTT.

This clonotype was counted a single time. J is TRBJ2-3 and V is TRBV24-1, with D perhaps matching TRBD2 (5 bases). Germline CDR1 and CDR2: KGHDR and SFDVKD. The CDR3 sequence is 16 residues long. The V end lost 0 bases, the J end lost 4 bases, and 13 bases lay between the germline ends. The CDR3 reads CATSDLGGLAADTQYF. The CDR3 bases are TGTGCCACCAGTGATTTGGGAGGATTGGCCGCAGATACGCAGTATTTT.

This clonotype was observed a handful of times. V usage is TRBV2 and J usage is TRBJ2-2; 14 bases line up with TRBD2. Germline V gene data show CDR1 as SNHLY and CDR2 as FYNNEI. The CDR3 is 15 amino acids. V dropped 6 bases and J dropped 8; count of bases not matched to a gene: 5. The CDR3 here is CASRGTSGGPGELFF. Here the CDR3 DNA reads TGTGCCAGCAGAGGGACTAGCGGGGGTCCAGGGGAGCTGTTTTTT.

A word on this clonotype: A much more abundant neighbour one base away suggests this may be a read error. J is TRBJ2-5 and V is TRBV21-1. TRBV21-1 is an annotated pseudogene. This CDR3 is built from 12 residues. The CDR3 protein is CAVTWTYNEQYF. The CDR3 DNA follows: TGTGCCGTAACTTGGACGTACAATGAGCAGTACTTC.

The chain couples TRBV7-2 to TRBJ2-3; D gene unclear. There are 11 residues in the CDR3. V lost 2 bases to trimming and J lost 11 bases, with 8 bases between them. Germline V gene sequence: CDR1 SGHTA, CDR2 FQGNSA. The CDR3 DNA reads TGTGCCAGCAGCTTACTGGGTAGGCAGTATTTT. It codes for CASSLLGRQYF.

The chain employs TRBV13 and TRBJ2-5; TRBD2 matches at 7 bases. Per the germline V gene, CDR1 is PRHDT and CDR2 is FYEKMQ (reference sequence). The CDR3 spans 14 residues. V shed 0 bases, J shed 11 bases, and the junction held 9 bases outside the gene matches. CDR3 region: CASSLGRGSHEQYF. DNA for the CDR3: TGTGCCAGCAGCTTAGGGCGGGGGAGCCATGAGCAGTACTTC.

CDR3 in DNA: TGCAGTGCTAGAGAAACAGGGGGCCCCTACGAGCAGTACTTC. Protein product: CSARETGGPYEQYF. The chain employs TRBV20-1 and TRBJ2-7, with 9 bases lining up with TRBD1. This CDR3 has 14 amino acids. Germline V CDR1 and CDR2: DFQATT, SNEGSKA (reference sequence). The trim removed 0 bases at V and 2 bases at J, leaving 2 bases unmatched.

The chain joins TRBV7-2 to TRBJ1-1, with unresolved D. This CDR3 has 13 residues. V was pared by 1 base and J by 5 bases, with 8 bases between. CDR1 is SGHTA, CDR2 FQGNSA, per germline. For the CDR3, the DNA is TGTGCCAGCAGCTTAGACCTGGGAACTGAAGCTTTCTTT. It codes for CASSLDLGTEAFF.